This T cell receptor beta chain was retrieved from a study of Ad26.COV2.S vaccination and SARS-CoV-2 variants. The study's findings and limits: In vaccinated individuals, spike-specific CD8+ and CD4+ T cell responses reportedly displayed substantial breadth. Analytic work on TCR breadth and depth might have understated the full extent of total T cell responses. Vaccinated individuals (as opposed to placebo recipients) had higher spike-specific TCR breadth.

The CDR3 contains 14 residues. Germline CDR1 is SQVTM and CDR2 is ANQGSEA. The V end was cut by 4 bases, the J end by 4 bases, with 16 bases between. On this clone: The antigen is unknown.

Treatment reported: over 15 received Ad26.COV2.S at low or high dose, single or two shots; roughly 5 received placebo; per-sample allocation not given. Collection of samples fell on day 63 after the first vaccine or placebo injection. The administered vaccine (an Ad26 vector) expressed Wuhan-strain SARS-CoV-2 spike. Sequencing used immunoSEQ multiplex PCR; TCRdb keeps in-frame clones, though not all of them. The repertoire holds about 410,000 clones, with around 85% as singletons. The sequenced sample was peripheral blood, obtained in a trial of Ad26.COV2.S vaccine versus placebo. V is TRBV29-1 and J is TRBJ1-2; maybe TRBD1 (5 bases). This TCR was sampled from a person aged 18 to 59 who received the Ad26.COV2.S COVID-19 vaccine or a placebo. The CDR3 protein is CSVATGVSSYGYTF. The CDR3 nucleotides are TGCAGCGTTGCTACGGGGGTTAGTAGCTATGGCTACACCTTC.